The clone carrying this T cell receptor beta chain was counted at least ten times. Its antigen is unidentified. The data were obtained in a study of Graves' ophthalmopathy and Graves' hyperthyroidism. Regarding the study as a whole: Blood samples also showed most expanded thyroid clonotypes exceeding 0.001 frequency.

V was shortened by 5 bases and J by 6 bases, with 14 bases between the two germline ends. The CDR3 consists of 13 residues. CDR1 and CDR2 (germline): SGHVS, FQNEAQ. Using RNA transcripts, the TCR beta CDR3 regions were amplified. HTBI primers were used in a first-round RT-PCR, which preceded a second-round multiplex PCR. Using its own MiXCR run on the multiplex PCR reads, TCRdb lists one record per CDR3 protein. The sample has over a million distinct CDR3 sequences, about two fifths seen once. This receptor was identified in an adult man with Graves' hyperthyroidism. The gene calls are TRBV7-8 and TRBJ2-7; D gene unclear. The sequencing input was peripheral blood or thyroid tissue (not recorded which). CDR3 in DNA: TGTGCCAGCAGCCAACGAATACCTCTCGAGCAGTACTTC. It encodes CASSQRIPLEQYF.